These 12 T cell receptor beta chains share one sample of origin, sequenced in a study of T cell repertoires in aging, cancer and after chemotherapy. A mixed TRB-A/B primer pool amplified rearranged TRB by multiplex touch-down PCR. TCRdb independently ran MiXCR on the multiplex PCR reads; one entry per CDR3 protein. The sample shows 1,300 to 1,500 distinct CDR3 sequences, 20% to 25% of them seen only once. Amplification of TCR beta used genomic DNA extracted from peripheral blood. Sequenced: blood. Receptors originate from a human donor with a solid tumor.

The CDR3 spells CASSLAGTGEWVADPPYEQYF. CDR3 nucleotides: TGTGCCAGCAGTCTCGCCGGGACAGGGGAATGGGTAGCGGATCCTCCCTACGAGCAGTACTTC. The V gene is TRBV27, the J gene TRBJ2-7; 10 nucleotides agree with TRBD1. From germline, CDR1 is MNHEY and CDR2 SMNVEV (reference sequence). V lost 5 bases, J lost 2 bases, and 24 bases stayed unmatched. This CDR3 comprises 21 residues.

By share of the sample, this clonotype is large. V and J are TRBV12-3 or TRBV12-4 and TRBJ1-6; 8 nucleotides align to TRBD1. Unmatched junction bases numbered 12, after V lost 8 bases and J lost 9 bases. The CDR3 is made up of 15 amino acids. The CDR3 DNA sequence: TGTGCCAGCGCTCGAACAGGGGGGAGTGGTTCACCCCTCCACTTT. The encoded protein is CASARTGGSGSPLHF.

Sample share makes this clonotype medium-sized. The V and J genes are TRBV19 and TRBJ2-3; 8 bases align to TRBD2. CDR3 size: 14 residues. With 7 bases clipped from V and 2 bases from J, the junction kept 5 bases outside the gene matches. Germline V gene sequence: CDR1 LNHDA, CDR2 SQIVND (reference sequence). The CDR3 reads CASKERGITDTQYF. The DNA for the CDR3 is TGTGCCAGTAAGGAGCGGGGGATCACAGATACGCAGTATTTT.

This clonotype has only a few counts. The rearrangement links TRBV14 to TRBJ2-1, with 9 bases identical to TRBD1. The CDR3 covers 16 residues. V was pared by 2 bases and J by 3 bases, with 5 bases of the junction left unmatched. In germline, CDR1 is SGHDN, CDR2 FVKESK. The CDR3 region is CASSQYLGQGYNEQFF. The CDR3 nucleotides read TGTGCCAGCAGCCAATATTTGGGACAGGGCTACAATGAGCAGTTCTTC.

By share, this clonotype counts as medium-sized. The rearrangement links TRBV6-5 to TRBJ1-1; a possible D gene is TRBD1 (6 bases). Germline loops: CDR1 MNHEY, CDR2 SVGAGI. The CDR3 sequence is 17 residues long. V shed 5 bases and J shed 1 base, with 20 bases lying between them. CDR3 region: CASSTLRTALRNTEAFF. In DNA, the CDR3 is TGTGCCAGCAGTACGCTAAGGACAGCGCTTCGGAACACTGAAGCTTTCTTT.

Only one count was recorded for this clonotype. A much larger clone lies one base from this, so it may be a read error. V and J are TRBV12-3 or TRBV12-4 and TRBJ2-1; D not certain. The CDR3 has 11 residues. CDR3 loop: CASSLYNERFF. For the CDR3, the DNA is TGTGCCAGCAGTTTATACAATGAGCGGTTCTTC.

This clonotype was counted a few times. Possible read error: a much larger clone is one base away. This chain connects TRBV6-2 or TRBV6-3 to TRBJ2-7; D ambiguous. The CDR3 has 14 amino acids. Trimming removed 2 bases from V and 1 base from J, with 9 bases in between. Germline lookup yields CDR1 MNHEY and CDR2 SVGEGT. This chain's CDR3 is CASSYRVRSYEQYV. The CDR3 DNA reads TGTGCCAGCAGTTACAGGGTGAGGTCCTACGAGCAGTACGTC.

V usage is TRBV12-3 or TRBV12-4 and J usage is TRBJ1-5; D is unresolved. V was pared by 3 bases and J by 2 bases, with 11 bases between. The CDR3 loop spans 15 amino acids. This CDR3 reads CASSFKGGGNQPQHF. For the CDR3, the DNA is TGTGCCAGCAGTTTTAAGGGTGGTGGCAATCAGCCCCAGCATTTT.

The genes are TRBV28 and TRBJ2-7, with 12 bases lining up with TRBD1. Unmatched junction bases numbered 9, after V lost 5 bases and J lost 7 bases. CDR3 length: 15 residues. CDR1 is MDHEN, CDR2 SYDVKM, per germline. Here the CDR3 reads CASSRPGQGAREQYV. Here the CDR3 DNA reads TGTGCCAGCAGTAGACCGGGACAGGGGGCGCGAGAGCAGTACGTC.

This clonotype counts as medium-sized. V and J are TRBV10-3 and TRBJ2-3, with 9 bases identical to TRBD2. The CDR3 spans 17 residues. Germline values: CDR1 ENHRY, CDR2 SYGVKD. Trimming removed 4 bases from V and 2 bases from J; junction bases left unmatched: 10. The CDR3 here is CAISGGAERGDTDTQYF. In nucleotides, the CDR3 is TGTGCCATCAGTGGGGGGGCCGAGCGGGGGGACACAGATACGCAGTATTTT.

Within the sample, this clonotype is medium-sized. The gene calls are TRBV5-1 and TRBJ1-2; D is unclear. This CDR3 contains 15 residues. The V gene's germline CDR1 is SGHRS and CDR2 YFSETQ. Trimming took off 0 bases at V and 4 bases at J, with 13 bases between the two ends. The CDR3, as DNA: TGCGCCAGCAGCTTGGGCCAGTCCGGCGGCTATGGCTACACCTTC. Encoded protein: CASSLGQSGGYGYTF. The full variable domain, completed using reference TRBV5-1 and TRBJ1-2, is KAGVTQTPRYLIKTRGQQVTLSCSPISGHRSVSWYQQTPGQGLQFLFEYFSETQRNKGNFPGRFSGRQFSNSRSEMNVSTLELGDSALYLCASSLGQSGGYGYTFGSGTRLTVV.

The chain is built from TRBV2 and TRBJ2-3, with D possibly TRBD2 on 5 matching bases. In germline, CDR1 is SNHLY, CDR2 FYNNEI. The CDR3 loop spans 14 amino acids. V was clipped by 6 bases and J by 0 bases, with 10 bases between them. In DNA form, the CDR3 reads TGTGCCAGCAGGCGCAGGACTAGCACAGATACGCAGTATTTT. Protein product: CASRRRTSTDTQYF.